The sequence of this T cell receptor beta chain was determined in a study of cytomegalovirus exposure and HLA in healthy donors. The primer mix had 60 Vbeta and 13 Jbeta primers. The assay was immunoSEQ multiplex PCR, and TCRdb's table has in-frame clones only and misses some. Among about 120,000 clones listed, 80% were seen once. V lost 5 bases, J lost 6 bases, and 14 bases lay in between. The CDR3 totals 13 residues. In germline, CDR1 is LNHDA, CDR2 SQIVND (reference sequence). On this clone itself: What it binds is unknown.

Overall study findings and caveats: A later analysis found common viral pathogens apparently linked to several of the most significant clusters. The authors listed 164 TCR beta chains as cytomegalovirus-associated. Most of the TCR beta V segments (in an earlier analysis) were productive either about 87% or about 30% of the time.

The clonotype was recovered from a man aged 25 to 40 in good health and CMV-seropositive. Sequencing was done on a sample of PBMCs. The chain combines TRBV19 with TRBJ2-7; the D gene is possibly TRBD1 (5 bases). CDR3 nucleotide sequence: TGTGCCAGTAGTGAGCAGGGATTAGGCGAGCAGTACTTC. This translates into CASSEQGLGEQYF.